Each of the 15 T cell receptor beta chains below was sequenced from the same sample in a study of shared clonotypes between healthy human individuals. TCRdb's table, derived via immunoSEQ multiplex PCR, lists solely in-frame clones and lacks some. The data show 1.5 million to 2.5 million clones, about 94% seen once. Naive CD8 cells were CD45RO-negative, positively selected for CCR7, excluding terminally differentiated effector memory CD45RA+ cells. Sequences were obtained from naive CD8+ T cells sorted from blood. These receptors were collected from a young man in good health.

The chain carries TRBV2 and TRBJ2-5; no reliable D call. This CDR3 comprises 13 residues. Germline CDR1 SNHLY, CDR2 FYNNEI. V was pared by 3 bases and J by 1 base, with 6 bases between. The DNA of the CDR3 is TGTGCCAGCAGTGATCGGCCCCAAGAGACCCAGTACTTC. Amino acid sequence: CASSDRPQETQYF.

The chain recombines TRBV7-9 with TRBJ2-1; D unclear. From germline, CDR1 is SEHNR and CDR2 FQNEAQ (reference sequence). The CDR3 spans 15 residues. V lost 5 bases, J lost 4 bases, and 15 bases lay in between. The CDR3 DNA reads as TGTGCCAGCAGCCCCCGTTTGGAAGTATACAATGAGCAGTTCTTC. Amino acid sequence: CASSPRLEVYNEQFF.

The chain is built from TRBV11-2 and TRBJ2-1; no clear D. The germline V and J ends were trimmed by 5 bases and 7 bases, with 6 bases remaining between them. The CDR3 is 11 residues long. Per germline, CDR1 SGHAT and CDR2 FQNNGV. The DNA for the CDR3 is TGTGCCAGCAGCGTAAGAAATGAGCAGTTCTTC. Translation: CASSVRNEQFF. The full variable domain, with the rest looked up from reference TRBV11-2 and TRBJ2-1, is EAGVAQSPRYKIIEKRQSVAFWCNPISGHATLYWYQQILGQGPKLLIQFQNNGVVDDSQLPKDRFSAERLKGVDSTLKIQPAKLEDSAVYLCASSVRNEQFFGPGTRLTVL.

The V and J genes are TRBV4-1 and TRBJ2-2, with D tentatively TRBD2 (6 bases). V lost 0 bases and J 7 bases, leaving 9 bases between the germline ends. Germline lookup yields CDR1 MGHRA and CDR2 YSYEKL. There are 14 residues in the CDR3. The CDR3 DNA follows: TGCGCCAGCAGCCAAGATGGGGGGTTCGGGGAGCTGTTTTTT. Its protein is CASSQDGGFGELFF.

In the case of this clone: Other DNA sequences in the sample encode the same CDR3. The chain carries TRBV5-6 and TRBJ2-7; no reliable D call. Germline V lookup: CDR1 SGHDT, CDR2 YYEEEE. The CDR3 runs 13 residues. The V and J ends lost 0 bases and 2 bases respectively, with 6 bases between them. CDR3 protein: CASSLDNPYEQYF. The DNA of the CDR3 is TGTGCCAGCAGCTTGGACAACCCCTACGAGCAGTACTTC.

The chain employs TRBV6-5 and TRBJ1-5, with 7 bases identical to TRBD1. This CDR3 spans 14 amino acids. The trim removed 5 bases at V and 2 bases at J, leaving 3 bases unmatched. Germline lookup yields CDR1 MNHEY and CDR2 SVGAGI. CDR3 region: CASSAGQGNQPQHF. CDR3 nucleotides: TGTGCCAGCAGTGCTGGACAGGGCAATCAGCCCCAGCATTTT.

The V call is TRBV5-1, the J call TRBJ2-7; TRBD1 might be the D (6 bases). The CDR3 consists of 15 residues. V shed 1 base and J shed 3 bases, with 14 bases lying between them. The germline CDR1 and CDR2 sequences are SGHRS and YFSETQ. CDR3 sequence (DNA): TGCGCCAGCAGCTTGTATTTCGGACAGAACTACGAGCAGTACTTC. This sequence encodes CASSLYFGQNYEQYF. Looking up the rest from reference TRBV5-1 and TRBJ2-7 gives the full variable domain: KAGVTQTPRYLIKTRGQQVTLSCSPISGHRSVSWYQQTPGQGLQFLFEYFSETQRNKGNFPGRFSGRQFSNSRSEMNVSTLELGDSALYLCASSLYFGQNYEQYFGPGTRLTVT.

The genes are TRBV5-4 and TRBJ2-7; D is unresolved. Looked up from germline, CDR1 is SGHNT and CDR2 is YYREEE (reference sequence). CDR3 length: 14 residues. Trimming took 0 bases from V and 2 from J, leaving 9 bases between them. The CDR3 protein is CASSLGPPAYEQYF. The CDR3 nucleotides read TGTGCCAGCAGCTTGGGACCCCCTGCCTACGAGCAGTACTTC.

This chain uses TRBV27 with TRBJ2-2; no clear D gene. Trimming removed 7 bases at V and 5 bases at J, with 26 bases between. CDR3 length: 18 residues. Germline V CDR1 and CDR2: MNHEY, SMNVEV (reference sequence). The DNA for the CDR3 is TGTGCCAGCACCCCTGGCGCCGTATACGGGCCGCTGACCGGGGAGCTGTTTTTT. Translating gives CASTPGAVYGPLTGELFF.

The chain joins TRBV4-3 to TRBJ2-1, with TRBD2 as a possible D gene (5 bases). The germline V and J ends were trimmed by 1 base and 3 bases, with 10 bases remaining between them. The V gene's germline CDR1 is LGHNA and CDR2 YSLEER. This CDR3 has 15 residues. Here the CDR3 DNA reads TGCGCCAGCAGCCAAGGGCGGGCTATCTACAATGAGCAGTTCTTC. Encoded protein: CASSQGRAIYNEQFF.

The rearrangement joins TRBV7-9 to TRBJ2-7; 7 bases align to TRBD2. This CDR3 is 14 amino acids long. The germline V gene encodes CDR1 SEHNR and CDR2 FQNEAQ (reference sequence). The J segment lost 3 bases and the V segment lost 8 bases, leaving 10 bases of the junction unmatched. This CDR3 reads CASGGLGIFYEQYF. The CDR3 region has the DNA TGTGCCAGCGGAGGACTAGGAATTTTCTACGAGCAGTACTTC.

The chain joins TRBV7-9 to TRBJ2-3; D may be TRBD2 (5 bases). Germline V lookup: CDR1 SEHNR, CDR2 FQNEAQ (reference sequence). Trimming removed 3 bases from V and 5 bases from J, with 18 bases in between. This CDR3 is 16 amino acids long. The CDR3 coding sequence is TGTGCCAGCAGCTTCCTCGCCCCAGCGGTTGGAGATACGCAGTATTTT. It yields the protein CASSFLAPAVGDTQYF.

This rearrangement joins TRBV15 to TRBJ2-2; perhaps TRBD1 as D (5 bases). This CDR3 comprises 14 residues. Germline CDR1 reads LNHNV; CDR2 reads YYDKDF (reference sequence). V lost 5 bases and J 0 bases, leaving 7 bases between the germline ends. The CDR3 region has the DNA TGTGCCACCAGCGCAGGGTCGAACACCGGGGAGCTGTTTTTT. This gives the protein CATSAGSNTGELFF.

The gene calls are TRBV27 and TRBJ1-1; D remains unclear. Germline V gene data show CDR1 as MNHEY and CDR2 as SMNVEV (reference sequence). V dropped 3 bases and J dropped 0 bases, with 8 bases sitting between them. The CDR3 is 14 amino acids. The CDR3 spells CASSFTAMNTEAFF. CDR3 coding DNA: TGTGCCAGCAGTTTTACGGCTATGAACACTGAAGCTTTCTTT.

Here the CDR3 reads CASSQTGNGYTF. In DNA form, the CDR3 reads TGCGCCAGCAGCCAAACAGGGAATGGCTACACCTTC. The chain carries TRBV4-3 and TRBJ1-2; maybe TRBD1 (6 bases). CDR1 is LGHNA and CDR2 is YSLEER in the germline V gene. V gave up 2 bases and J gave up 6 bases, with 7 bases separating them. CDR3 length: 12 residues.